A selection of T cell receptor beta chains follows, all from one sample in a study of blood T cell repertoires in COVID-19. TCRdb's copy holds only in-frame clones and misses some; the assay was immunoSEQ multiplex PCR. The sample lists some 49,000 clones; 80% to 85% were seen once. The sequenced material came from peripheral blood. All receptors come from a woman aged 80 or older with COVID-19, enrolled during active disease. Both conserved end residues are trimmed from each CDR3. The order of the fields is V gene, CDR3 protein.

V gene: TRBV6-5
CDR3 protein: ASSSPASATYEQY

V gene: TRBV12-3/TRBV12-4
CDR3 protein: ASSTGTGYGYT

V gene: TRBV19
CDR3 protein: ASSNGPSSTDTQY

V gene: TRBV25-1
CDR3 protein: ASSTAGNTGELF

V gene: TRBV7-2
CDR3 protein: ASSSVYEQY

V gene: TRBV12-5
CDR3 protein: ATLRDRTNTEAF

V gene: TRBV7-9
CDR3 protein: ASTLSSGYNTDTQY

V gene: TRBV29-1
CDR3 protein: SVDGTSSTDTQY

V gene: TRBV29-1
CDR3 protein: SVLGAGQEPQH

V gene: TRBV6-5
CDR3 protein: ASSAQGTDGYT

V gene: TRBV11-3
CDR3 protein: ASSSRIDTGELF

V gene: TRBV27
CDR3 protein: ASRLLAGGQTQY

V gene: TRBV5-1
CDR3 protein: ASSALTGGNYGYT

V gene: TRBV10-3
CDR3 protein: AISESGQGFYEQY

V gene: TRBV7-2
CDR3 protein: ASSLGSLGANYGYT

V gene: TRBV5-6
CDR3 protein: ASSSTGLAVGETQY

V gene: TRBV27
CDR3 protein: ASSLRRGGYNEQF

V gene: TRBV27
CDR3 protein: ATQTGGESSYNEQF

V gene: TRBV9
CDR3 protein: ASSVDGTSGHNEQF

V gene: TRBV19
CDR3 protein: ASSPSSGRWNEQF

V gene: TRBV6-5
CDR3 protein: ASSYSQGREQY

V gene: TRBV25-1
CDR3 protein: ASSVGLWNTEAF

V gene: TRBV10-1
CDR3 protein: ASSVGGETQY

V gene: TRBV6-5
CDR3 protein: ASSYGTVLPGELF

V gene: TRBV6-6
CDR3 protein: ASSYSGGTEAF

V gene: TRBV18
CDR3 protein: ASSDRDRGTYEQY

V gene: TRBV6-5
CDR3 protein: ASITQGGGTIY

V gene: TRBV19
CDR3 protein: ASRGAGYNEQF

V gene: TRBV7-2
CDR3 protein: ASSLVLLGAINQPQH

V gene: TRBV25-1
CDR3 protein: ASTRDRVNNEQF

V gene: TRBV4-1
CDR3 protein: ASSQSGQNPLGEQY

V gene: TRBV12-5
CDR3 protein: ASGLVRVAGQETQY

V gene: TRBV19
CDR3 protein: ASRGDRGRTGELF

V gene: TRBV27
CDR3 protein: ASSFDLAPTDTQY

V gene: TRBV7-3
CDR3 protein: ASSSTWTNSYNEQF

V gene: TRBV6-5
CDR3 protein: ASRIRGSGEKLF

V gene: TRBV3-1/TRBV3-2
CDR3 protein: ASRHSGSYNEQF

V gene: TRBV10-3
CDR3 protein: AISEGGFGYT

V gene: TRBV24-1
CDR3 protein: ATSDLRGGRNTEAF

V gene: TRBV19
CDR3 protein: ASSKPGQPLNEKLF

V gene: TRBV4-1
CDR3 protein: ASSQGDSGSRDTQY

V gene: TRBV19
CDR3 protein: ASKGLAGPQH

V gene: TRBV7-9
CDR3 protein: ASSPRGSNTEAF

V gene: TRBV30
CDR3 protein: AWSAGFGANVLT

V gene: TRBV6-2/TRBV6-3
CDR3 protein: ASSYPTGRANEKLF

V gene: TRBV27
CDR3 protein: ASSLSGGGPYEQY

V gene: TRBV29-1
CDR3 protein: SVEGVAGEKTYEQY